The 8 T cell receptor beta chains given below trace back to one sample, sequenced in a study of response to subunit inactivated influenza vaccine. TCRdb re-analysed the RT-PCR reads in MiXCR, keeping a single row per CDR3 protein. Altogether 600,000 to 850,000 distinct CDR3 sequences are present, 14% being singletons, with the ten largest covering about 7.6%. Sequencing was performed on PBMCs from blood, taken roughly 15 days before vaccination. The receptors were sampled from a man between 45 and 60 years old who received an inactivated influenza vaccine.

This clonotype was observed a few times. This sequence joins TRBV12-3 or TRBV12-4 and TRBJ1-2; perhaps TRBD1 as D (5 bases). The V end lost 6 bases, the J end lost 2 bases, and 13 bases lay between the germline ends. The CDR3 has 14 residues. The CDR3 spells CASSPGRGNYGYTF. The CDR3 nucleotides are TGTGCCAGCAGCCCAGGGCGGGGGAACTATGGCTACACCTTC.

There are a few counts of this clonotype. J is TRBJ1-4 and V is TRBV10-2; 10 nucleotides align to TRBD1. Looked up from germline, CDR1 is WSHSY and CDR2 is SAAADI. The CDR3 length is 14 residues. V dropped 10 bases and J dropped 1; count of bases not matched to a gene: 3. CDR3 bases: TGCGCCACCGGGACAGGGGAAACTAATGAAAAACTGTTTTTT. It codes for CATGTGETNEKLFF.

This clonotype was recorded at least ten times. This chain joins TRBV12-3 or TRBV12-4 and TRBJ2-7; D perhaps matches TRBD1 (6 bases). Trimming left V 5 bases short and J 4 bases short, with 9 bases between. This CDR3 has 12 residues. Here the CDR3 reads CASSRTEYEQYF. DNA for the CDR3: TGTGCCAGCAGTCGGACAGAATACGAGCAGTACTTC.

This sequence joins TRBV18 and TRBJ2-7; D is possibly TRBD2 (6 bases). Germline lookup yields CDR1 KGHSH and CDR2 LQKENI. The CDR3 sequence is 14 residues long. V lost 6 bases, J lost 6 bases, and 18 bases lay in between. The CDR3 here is CASSPAGSVGEQYF. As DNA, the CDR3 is TGTGCCAGCTCCCCGGCGGGGTCGGTGGGCGAGCAGTACTTC.

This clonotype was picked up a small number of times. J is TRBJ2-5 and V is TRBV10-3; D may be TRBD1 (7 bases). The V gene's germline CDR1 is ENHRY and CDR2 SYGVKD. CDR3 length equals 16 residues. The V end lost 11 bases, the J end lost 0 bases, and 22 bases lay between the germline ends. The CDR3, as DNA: TGTGCCGTCTCACCCGGGGGACAGCCGTACCAAGAGACCCAGTACTTC. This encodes CAVSPGGQPYQETQYF.

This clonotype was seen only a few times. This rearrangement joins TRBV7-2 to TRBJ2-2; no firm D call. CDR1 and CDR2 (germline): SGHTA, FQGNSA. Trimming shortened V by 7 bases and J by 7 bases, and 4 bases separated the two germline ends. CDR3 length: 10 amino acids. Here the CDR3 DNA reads TGTGCCAGCACCAACGGGGAGCTGTTTTTT. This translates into CASTNGELFF.

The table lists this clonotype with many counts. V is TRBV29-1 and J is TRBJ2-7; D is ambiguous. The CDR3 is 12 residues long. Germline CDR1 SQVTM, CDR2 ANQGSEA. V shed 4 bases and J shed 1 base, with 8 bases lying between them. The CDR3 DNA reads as TGCAGCGTTGTGGGCATTTCCTACGAGCAGTACTTC. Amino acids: CSVVGISYEQYF.

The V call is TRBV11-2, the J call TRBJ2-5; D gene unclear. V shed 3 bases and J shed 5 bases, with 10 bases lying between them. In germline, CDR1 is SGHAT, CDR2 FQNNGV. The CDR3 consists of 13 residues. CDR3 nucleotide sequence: TGTGCCAGCAGCTTGTGGGAATCGGAGACCCAGTACTTC. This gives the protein CASSLWESETQYF.